The T cell receptor (beta chain) described here comes from a study of T cell repertoires in cytomegalovirus infection (dated by TCRdb to about 2019). For the wider study: Recently identified HLA-C-restricted CMV epitopes, whose presentation resists viral immunomodulation, were targeted by peptide stimulations together with well-studied HLA-B-restricted epitopes. The HLA type of each donor mattered for the analysis, because public TCR beta signatures pointed to carriage of CMV infection along with the matching HLA type. Study-wide conclusions, independent of this receptor: The ex vivo response was dominated by HLA-C-restricted CMV-specific TCR beta clonotypes, which also provided the single most frequent clonotype in two of eight donors. Cumulative frequency of public TCR beta family members discriminated carriers of CMV infection plus the relevant HLA type in this cohort and an independent approximately 360-donor cohort.

The treatment or condition label for this specimen denotes: in vitro stimulation with specific CMV peptide epitopes to enrich CMV-specific T cells. The instrument was an Illumina HiSeq 1500. TCRdb ran its own pipeline on the public reads, namely fastp trimming at Q25 and MiXCR clone calling, and kept in-frame beta chains. Every CDR3 protein is listed once, alongside the most common genes and DNA of its rows. The sample table lists roughly 500,000 distinct CDR3 sequences, under 45% of them with a count of one. Jointly, the top ten make up around 44% of the sample. From the cysteine through the phenylalanine, the CDR3 covers 12 amino acids. Kept here is only the CDR3 DNA, which spans 36 bases and is read in frame from base 1. CDR1 and CDR2, per the germline V gene, are SGHTA and FQGNSA. V is cut back by 5 bases and J by 7 bases, with 4 bases in the junction unmatched. This clonotype was recorded a few times. The antigen it recognizes is unknown. There are no base qualities to consult, and no much larger clone falls within one base.

Material: cultured PBMCs, obtained from culture after CMV antigen stimulation. The V and J genes are TRBV7-2 and TRBJ1-1; TRBD1 aligns with 7 central bases. This TCR derives from a human donor in good health (CMV status not recorded). Some clones in this sample may be carry-over from other donors' samples. DNA sequence: TGTGCCAGCAGCCTCAACAGGGGTGAAGCTTTCTTT. This gives the protein CASSLNRGEAFF.